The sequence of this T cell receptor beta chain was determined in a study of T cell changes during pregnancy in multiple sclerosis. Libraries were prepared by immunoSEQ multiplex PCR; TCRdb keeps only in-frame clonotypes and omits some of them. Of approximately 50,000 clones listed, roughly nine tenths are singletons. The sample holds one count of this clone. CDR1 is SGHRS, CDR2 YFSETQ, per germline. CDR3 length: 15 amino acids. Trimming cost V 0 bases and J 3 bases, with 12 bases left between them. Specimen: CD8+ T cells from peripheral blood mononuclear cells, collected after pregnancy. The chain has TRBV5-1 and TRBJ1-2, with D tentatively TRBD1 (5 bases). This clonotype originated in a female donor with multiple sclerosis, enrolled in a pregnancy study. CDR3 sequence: CASSLVWGVDYGYTF. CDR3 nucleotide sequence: TGCGCCAGCAGCTTGGTCTGGGGGGTAGACTATGGCTACACCTTC.